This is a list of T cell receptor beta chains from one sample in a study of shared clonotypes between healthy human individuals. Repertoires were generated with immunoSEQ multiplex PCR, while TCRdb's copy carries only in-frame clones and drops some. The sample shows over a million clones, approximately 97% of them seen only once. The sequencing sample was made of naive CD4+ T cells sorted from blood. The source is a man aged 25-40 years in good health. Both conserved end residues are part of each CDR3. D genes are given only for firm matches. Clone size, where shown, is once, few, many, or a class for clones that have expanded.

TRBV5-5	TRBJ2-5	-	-	TGTGCCAGCAGCTTGAACTGGAAGGACACTCAGTACTTC	CASSLNWKDTQYF
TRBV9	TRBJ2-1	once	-	TGTGCCAGCAGCGTAGAGGCCACAAGGAGGAATGAGCAGTTCTTC	CASSVEATRRNEQFF
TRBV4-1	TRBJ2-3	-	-	TGCGCCAGCAGCCAAGTAGTTGATACGCAGTATTTT	CASSQVVDTQYF
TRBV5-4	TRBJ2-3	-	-	TGTGCCAGCAGCTTCAGCGGGCAAAGCACAGATACGCAGTATTTT	CASSFSGQSTDTQYF
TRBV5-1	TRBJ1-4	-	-	TGCGCCAGCAGGCTTCGGACTGAGAATGAAAAACTGTTTTTT	CASRLRTENEKLFF
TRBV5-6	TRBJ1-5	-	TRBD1	TGTGCCAGCAGCTTGAGGACAGGGGGTAGTCAGCCCCAGCATTTT	CASSLRTGGSQPQHF
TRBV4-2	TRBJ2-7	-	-	TGTGCCAGCAGCCAAGAAGGAGGCCTCCATTACGAGCAGTACTTC	CASSQEGGLHYEQYF
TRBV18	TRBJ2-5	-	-	TGTGCCAGCTCACCATACCAAGAGACCCAGTACTTC	CASSPYQETQYF
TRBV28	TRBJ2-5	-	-	TGTGCCAGCAGTTCACACAAGGACCGTGGGGAGACCCAGTACTTC	CASSSHKDRGETQYF
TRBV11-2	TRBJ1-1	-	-	TGTGCCAGCAGCCAAGAGGTACGGGAAGCTTTCTTT	CASSQEVREAFF
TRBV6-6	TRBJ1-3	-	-	TGTGCCAGCAGTAACCCCCGGGGGGTCTCTGGAAACACCATATATTTT	CASSNPRGVSGNTIYF
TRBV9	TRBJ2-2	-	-	TGTGCCAGCAGCGTAGGGACGTACACCGGGGAGCTGTTTTTT	CASSVGTYTGELFF
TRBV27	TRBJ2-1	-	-	TGTGCCAGCATCGCCTCAGGGAACAATGAGCAGTTCTTC	CASIASGNNEQFF
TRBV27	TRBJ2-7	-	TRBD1	TGTGCCAGCAGTTATGACGGGGGACAGGGACCCTACGAGCAGTACTTC	CASSYDGGQGPYEQYF
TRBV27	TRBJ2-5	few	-	TGTGCCAGCAACCCGACAGGTGGACGACAAGAGACCCAGTACTTC	CASNPTGGRQETQYF
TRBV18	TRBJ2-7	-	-	TGTGCCAGCTCACCGAAACGGACGCCCTACGAGCAGTACTTC	CASSPKRTPYEQYF
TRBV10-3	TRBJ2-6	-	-	TGTGCCATCAGTGGTCGGGGGGCCAACGTCCTGACTTTC	CAISGRGANVLTF
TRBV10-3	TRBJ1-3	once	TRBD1	TGTGCCATCAGTGAGGGATCCGGGACAGGTATCAAGGGAAACACCATATATTTT	CAISEGSGTGIKGNTIYF
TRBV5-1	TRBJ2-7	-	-	TGCGCCAGCAGCCCCGCAGGGTCCACCTACGAGCAGTACTTC	CASSPAGSTYEQYF
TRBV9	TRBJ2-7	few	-	TGTGCCAGCAGCGTAAGCCCGCAGGGGGGCTCGGGCGAGCAGTACTTC	CASSVSPQGGSGEQYF
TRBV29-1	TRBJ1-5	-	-	TGCAGCGTTTTGGGCAATCAGCCCCAGCATTTT	CSVLGNQPQHF
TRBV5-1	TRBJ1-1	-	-	TGCGCCAGCAGCTTGCTGGCGGGGGTCACGGACACTGAAGCTTTCTTT	CASSLLAGVTDTEAFF
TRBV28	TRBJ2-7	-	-	TGTGCCAGCAGTTCCCGGACCTCGTGGCGGTACTTC	CASSSRTSWRYF
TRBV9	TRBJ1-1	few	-	TGTGCCAGCAGCGCCCACCAGGAGACTGAAGCTTTCTTT	CASSAHQETEAFF
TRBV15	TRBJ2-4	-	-	TGTGCCACCAGCTCGTATCAGGGGTTGAGTAACATTCAGTACTTC	CATSSYQGLSNIQYF
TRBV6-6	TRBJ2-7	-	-	TGTGCCAGCAGTTCTCCCGGCCAGGGGGGCTACGAGCAGTACTTC	CASSSPGQGGYEQYF
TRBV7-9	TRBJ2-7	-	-	TGTGCCAGCAGCCCCCGTGGTAGCGGAGACTACGAGCAGTACTTC	CASSPRGSGDYEQYF
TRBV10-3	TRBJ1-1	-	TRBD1	TGTGCCATCCGACAGGGGCTCTTTATGAACACTGAAGCTTTCTTT	CAIRQGLFMNTEAFF
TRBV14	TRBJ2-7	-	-	TGTGCCAGCAGCCAAGACTCCTACGAGCAGTACTTC	CASSQDSYEQYF
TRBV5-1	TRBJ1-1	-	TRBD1	TGCGCCAGCAGCTTGGGACAGGGCGGGGTCGCTGAAGCTTTCTTT	CASSLGQGGVAEAFF
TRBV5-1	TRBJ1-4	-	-	TGCGCCAGCAGCTTGGCCCCGACGCGTGAAAAACTGTTTTTT	CASSLAPTREKLFF
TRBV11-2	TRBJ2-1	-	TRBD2	TGTGCCAGCAGCTTAGGCCTAGCGGGGGTCCGCCTGAATGAGCAGTTCTTC	CASSLGLAGVRLNEQFF
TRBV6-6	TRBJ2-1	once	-	TGTGCCAGCAAAGACTATGAGCAGTTCTTC	CASKDYEQFF
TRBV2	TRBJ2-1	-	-	TGTGCCAGCAGTGAAGCGCTGGCCCCCCTTTGGGCGGAGTTCTTC	CASSEALAPLWAEFF
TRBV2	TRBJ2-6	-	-	TGTGCCAGCAGGTTCAGGGCCAGCTCTGGGGCCAACGTCCTGACTTTC	CASRFRASSGANVLTF
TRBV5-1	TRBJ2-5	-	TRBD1	TGCGCCAGCAGCTACGTCACGGACAGGATATTAGAGACCCAGTACTTC	CASSYVTDRILETQYF
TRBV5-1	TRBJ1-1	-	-	TGCGCCAGCAGCTCGCGAGGGGGGGAGACTGAAGCTTTCTTT	CASSSRGGETEAFF
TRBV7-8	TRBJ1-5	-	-	TGTGCCAGCAGCTTAGGTTTTTGGGACGGCATCAATCAGCCCCAGCATTTT	CASSLGFWDGINQPQHF
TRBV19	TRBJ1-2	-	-	TGTGCCAGTAGTATAGAACAGGCGGCTGGGGGAGGCTACACCTTC	CASSIEQAAGGGYTF